Following are 6 T cell receptor beta chains from one sample sequenced in a study of identical twins. TCRdb fed the 5' RACE reads into MiXCR, producing one record per CDR3 protein. Of around 680,000 distinct CDR3 sequences listed, approximately 9% are singletons. This same sample was also taken into another study, of yellow fever vaccine responses in identical twins.

The sample taken for sequencing was PBMCs. The receptors here all came from a woman aged 18-35 years in good health.

This clonotype was seen a few times. CDR3 protein: CASSLGGRGLRETQYF. The CDR3 DNA reads TGTGCCAGCAGCTTAGGAGGCAGGGGCCTGCGAGAGACCCAGTACTTC. J is TRBJ2-5 and V is TRBV7-9; possibly TRBD1 for D (6 bases). V lost 1 base and J 4 bases, leaving 16 bases between the germline ends. Germline V gene lookup returns CDR1 SEHNR and CDR2 FQNEAQ (reference sequence). This CDR3 is built from 16 residues.

Many counts were recorded for this clonotype. The chain recombines TRBV27 with TRBJ2-7; no clear D gene. V was cut by 5 bases and J by 4 bases, with 12 bases left in between. Germline V lookup: CDR1 MNHEY, CDR2 SMNVEV (reference sequence). The CDR3 has 13 amino acids. The CDR3 loop is CASSPPNGYEQYF. In nucleotides, the CDR3 is TGTGCCAGCAGTCCCCCAAATGGTTACGAGCAGTACTTC.

This clonotype was observed a handful of times. V gene TRBV7-2 combines with J gene TRBJ2-2; D is undetermined. V was clipped by 0 bases and J by 8 bases, with 7 bases between them. CDR1 is SGHTA and CDR2 is FQGNSA in the germline V gene. The CDR3 contains 13 residues. The DNA of the CDR3 is TGTGCCAGCAGCTTAGCGGTCTTGGGGGAGCTGTTTTTT. Its protein product is CASSLAVLGELFF.

This clonotype has just a few counts. The chain carries TRBV11-2 and TRBJ1-2; TRBD1 matches at 9 bases. CDR3 length: 14 residues. CDR1 and CDR2 from the germline V gene are SGHAT and FQNNGV. J lost 8 bases, V lost 5 bases, and 9 bases had no gene match. The CDR3 is CASSPTGQGSGYTF. The CDR3 DNA is TGTGCCAGCAGCCCAACCGGACAGGGGAGCGGCTACACCTTC.

There are a few counts of this clonotype. V and J are TRBV4-2 and TRBJ2-7; D possibly corresponds to TRBD2 (6 bases). Germline V gene sequence: CDR1 LGHNA, CDR2 YNFKEQ. V shed 1 base and J shed 1 base, with 11 bases lying between them. The CDR3 loop spans 15 amino acids. CDR3 amino acids: CASSQGVSGSYEQYF. The CDR3 bases are TGTGCCAGCAGCCAAGGGGTTAGCGGTTCCTACGAGCAGTACTTC.

This clonotype was counted a few times. The chain carries TRBV28 and TRBJ2-3, with 10 bases aligning to TRBD2. Germline CDR1 and CDR2: MDHEN and SYDVKM. The CDR3 totals 18 residues. The trim removed 5 bases at V and 6 bases at J, leaving 17 bases unmatched. The CDR3 here is CASSTPRWLAGVGDTQYF. CDR3 nucleotide sequence: TGTGCCAGCAGTACCCCGCGGTGGCTAGCGGGAGTCGGGGATACGCAGTATTTT. Filled out from reference TRBV28 and TRBJ2-3, the complete variable domain reads DVKVTQSSRYLVKRTGEKVFLECVQDMDHENMFWYRQDPGLGLRLIYFSYDVKMKEKGDIPEGYSVSREKKERFSLILESASTNQTSMYLCASSTPRWLAGVGDTQYFGPGTRLTVL.